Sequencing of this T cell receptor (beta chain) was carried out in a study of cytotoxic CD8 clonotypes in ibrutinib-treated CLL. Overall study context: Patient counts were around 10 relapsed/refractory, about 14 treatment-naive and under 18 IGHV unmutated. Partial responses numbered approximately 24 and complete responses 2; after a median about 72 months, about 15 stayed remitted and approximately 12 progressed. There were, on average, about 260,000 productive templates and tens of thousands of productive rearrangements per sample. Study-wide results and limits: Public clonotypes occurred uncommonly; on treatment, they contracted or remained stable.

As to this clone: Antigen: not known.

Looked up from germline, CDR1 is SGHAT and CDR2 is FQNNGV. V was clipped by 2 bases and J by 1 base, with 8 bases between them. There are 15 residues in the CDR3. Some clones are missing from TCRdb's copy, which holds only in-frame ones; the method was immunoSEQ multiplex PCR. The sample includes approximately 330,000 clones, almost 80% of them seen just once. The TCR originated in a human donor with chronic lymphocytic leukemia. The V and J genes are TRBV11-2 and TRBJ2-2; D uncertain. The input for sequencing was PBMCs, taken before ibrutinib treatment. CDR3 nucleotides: TGTGCCAGCAGCTTATCTGGCGTGAACACCGGGGAGCTGTTTTTT. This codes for CASSLSGVNTGELFF.